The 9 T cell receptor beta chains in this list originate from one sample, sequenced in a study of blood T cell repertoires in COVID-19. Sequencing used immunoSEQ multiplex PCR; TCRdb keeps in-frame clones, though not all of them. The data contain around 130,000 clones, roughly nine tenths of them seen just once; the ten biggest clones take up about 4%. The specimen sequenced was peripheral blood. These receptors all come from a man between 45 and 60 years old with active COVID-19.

The CDR3: CASSGQGAGNTEAFF. The CDR3 DNA reads as TGTGCCAGCAGCGGACAGGGGGCGGGGAACACTGAAGCTTTCTTT. The gene calls are TRBV9 and TRBJ1-1; 10 positions agree with TRBD1. The J segment lost 1 base and the V segment lost 3 bases, leaving 3 bases of the junction unmatched. Germline CDR1 reads SGDLS; CDR2 reads YYNGEE. The CDR3 sequence is 15 residues long.

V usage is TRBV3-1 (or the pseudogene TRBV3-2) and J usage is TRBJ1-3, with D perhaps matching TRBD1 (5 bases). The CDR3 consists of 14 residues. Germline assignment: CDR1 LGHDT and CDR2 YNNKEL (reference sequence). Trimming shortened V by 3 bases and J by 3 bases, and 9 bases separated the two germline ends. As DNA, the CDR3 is TGTGCCAGCAGCCAGCGGGACCGTGGAAACACCATATATTTT. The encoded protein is CASSQRDRGNTIYF.

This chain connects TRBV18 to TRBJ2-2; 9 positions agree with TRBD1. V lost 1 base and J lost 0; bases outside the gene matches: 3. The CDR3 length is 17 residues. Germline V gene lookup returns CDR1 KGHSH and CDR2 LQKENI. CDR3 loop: CASSPLQGAANTGELFF. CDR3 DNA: TGTGCCAGCTCACCACTACAGGGGGCCGCGAACACCGGGGAGCTGTTTTTT. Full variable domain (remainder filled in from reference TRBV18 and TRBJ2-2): NAGVMQNPRHLVRRRGQEARLRCSPMKGHSHVYWYRQLPEEGLKFMVYLQKENIIDESGMPKERFSAEFPKEGPSILRIQQVVRGDSAAYFCASSPLQGAANTGELFFGEGSRLTVL.

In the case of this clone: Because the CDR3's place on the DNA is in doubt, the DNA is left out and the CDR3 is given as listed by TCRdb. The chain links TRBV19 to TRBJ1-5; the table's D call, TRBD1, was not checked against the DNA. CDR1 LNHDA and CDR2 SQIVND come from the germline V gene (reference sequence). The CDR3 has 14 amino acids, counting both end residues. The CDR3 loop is CASTSVGARQPQHF.

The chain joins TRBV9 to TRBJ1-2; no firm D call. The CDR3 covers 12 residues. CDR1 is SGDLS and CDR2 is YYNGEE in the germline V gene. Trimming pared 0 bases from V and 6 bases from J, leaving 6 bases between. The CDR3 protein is CASSVGGHGYTF. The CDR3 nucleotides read TGTGCCAGCAGCGTAGGAGGTCATGGCTACACCTTC.

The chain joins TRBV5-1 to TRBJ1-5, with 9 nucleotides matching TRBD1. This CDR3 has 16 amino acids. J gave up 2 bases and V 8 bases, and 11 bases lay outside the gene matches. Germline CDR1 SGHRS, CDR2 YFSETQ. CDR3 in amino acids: CARGGTGMYGNQPQHF. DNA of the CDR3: TGCGCCAGGGGTGGGACAGGGATGTATGGCAATCAGCCCCAGCATTTT. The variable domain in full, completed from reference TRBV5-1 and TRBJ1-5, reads KAGVTQTPRYLIKTRGQQVTLSCSPISGHRSVSWYQQTPGQGLQFLFEYFSETQRNKGNFPGRFSGRQFSNSRSEMNVSTLELGDSALYLCARGGTGMYGNQPQHFGDGTRLSIL.

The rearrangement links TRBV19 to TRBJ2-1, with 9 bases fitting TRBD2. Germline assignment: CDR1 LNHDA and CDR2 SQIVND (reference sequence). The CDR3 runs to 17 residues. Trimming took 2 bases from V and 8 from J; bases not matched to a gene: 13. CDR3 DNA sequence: TGTGCCAGTAGTATAAGTCGGGCTAGCGGGATTAAGGATGAGCAGTTCTTC. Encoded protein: CASSISRASGIKDEQFF. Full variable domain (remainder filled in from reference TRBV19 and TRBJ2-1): DGGITQSPKYLFRKEGQNVTLSCEQNLNHDAMYWYRQDPGQGLRLIYYSQIVNDFQKGDIAEGYSVSREKKESFPLTVTSAQKNPTAFYLCASSISRASGIKDEQFFGPGTRLTVL.

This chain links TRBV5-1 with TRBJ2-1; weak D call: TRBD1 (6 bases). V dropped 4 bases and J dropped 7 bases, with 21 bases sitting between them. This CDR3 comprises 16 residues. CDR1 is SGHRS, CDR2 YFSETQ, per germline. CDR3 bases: TGCGCCAGCAGCCTTACCTCGGGGTCTAGGGGGAATGAGCAGTTCTTC. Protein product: CASSLTSGSRGNEQFF.

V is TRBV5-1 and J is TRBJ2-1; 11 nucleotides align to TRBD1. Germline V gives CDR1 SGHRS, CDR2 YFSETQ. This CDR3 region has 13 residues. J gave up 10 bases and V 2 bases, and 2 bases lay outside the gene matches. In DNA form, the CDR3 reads TGCGCCAGCAGCTTCCGGGACAGGGGGGAGCAGTTCTTC. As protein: CASSFRDRGEQFF.